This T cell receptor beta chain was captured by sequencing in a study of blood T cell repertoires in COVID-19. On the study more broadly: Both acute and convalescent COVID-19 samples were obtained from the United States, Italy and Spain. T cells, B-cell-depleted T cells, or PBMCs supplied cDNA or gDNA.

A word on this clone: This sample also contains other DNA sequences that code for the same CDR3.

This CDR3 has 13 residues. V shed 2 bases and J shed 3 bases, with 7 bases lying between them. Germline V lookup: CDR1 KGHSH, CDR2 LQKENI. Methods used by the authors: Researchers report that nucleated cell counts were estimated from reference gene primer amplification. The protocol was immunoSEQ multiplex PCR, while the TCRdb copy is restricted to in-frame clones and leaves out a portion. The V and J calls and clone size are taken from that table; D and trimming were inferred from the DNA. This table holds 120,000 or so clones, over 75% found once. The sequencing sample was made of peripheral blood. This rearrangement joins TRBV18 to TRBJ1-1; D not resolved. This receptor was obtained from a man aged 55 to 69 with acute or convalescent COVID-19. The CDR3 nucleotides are TGTGCCAGCTCACCAGGGCAGGACACTGAAGCTTTCTTT. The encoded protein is CASSPGQDTEAFF.